Shown below are 18 T cell receptor beta chains from a single sample sequenced in a study of cytomegalovirus exposure and HLA in healthy donors. In the PCR, 60 Vbeta and 13 Jbeta primers were used. TCRdb's table, derived via immunoSEQ multiplex PCR, lists solely in-frame clones and lacks some. The sample lists 100,000 to 120,000 clones, roughly 12% occurring once. The sample consisted of PBMCs. These receptors were taken from a man aged 35 to 55 in good health and CMV-seropositive.

The rearrangement uses TRBV15 and TRBJ2-7, with D tentatively TRBD2 (5 bases). CDR3 length: 14 residues. CDR1 and CDR2 (germline): LNHNV, YYDKDF (reference sequence). V was trimmed by 1 base and J by 2 bases, leaving 9 bases between them. The CDR3 here is CATSRGAEAYEQYF. The CDR3 bases are TGTGCCACCAGCAGAGGGGCGGAGGCCTACGAGCAGTACTTC. The full variable domain, in which reference TRBV15 and TRBJ2-7 provide the parts outside the CDR3, is DAMVIQNPRYQVTQFGKPVTLSCSQTLNHNVMYWYQQKSSQAPKLLFHYYDKDFNNEADTPDNFQSRRPNTSFCFLDIRSPGLGDTAMYLCATSRGAEAYEQYFGPGTRLTVT.

The rearrangement links TRBV2 to TRBJ2-7; D may be TRBD1 (5 bases). Trimming shortened V by 2 bases and J by 3 bases, and 14 bases separated the two germline ends. This CDR3 comprises 15 residues. The germline CDR1 and CDR2 sequences are SNHLY and FYNNEI. CDR3 nucleotide sequence: TGTGCCAGCAGTGAAAGTAGGGGCCCCCACTACGAGCAGTACTTC. Amino acid sequence: CASSESRGPHYEQYF.

The chain combines TRBV19 with TRBJ2-7; D unclear. Trimming left V 5 bases short and J 0 bases short, with 11 bases between. This CDR3 is built from 14 residues. Germline-derived CDR1 and CDR2 are LNHDA and SQIVND (reference sequence). The CDR3 spells CASSPSTSSYEQYF. The CDR3 nucleotides are TGTGCCAGTAGTCCCTCGACTTCCTCCTACGAGCAGTACTTC.

This clone was counted only a few times. The CDR3 nucleotides read TGTGCCAGCAGTAAACTAGCGGGCCCCACCGGGGAGCTGTTTTTT. It yields the protein CASSKLAGPTGELFF. The chain links TRBV6-5 to TRBJ2-2, with 9 bases that match TRBD2. The junction had 5 bases not matched to a gene; V was cut back by 5 bases and J by 4 bases. This CDR3 contains 15 residues. The germline V gene encodes CDR1 MNHEY and CDR2 SVGAGI.

This clone was detected a few times. The gene calls are TRBV30 and TRBJ2-7; 8 bases are shared with TRBD2. The junction had 7 bases not matched to a gene; V was cut back by 0 bases and J by 9 bases. CDR3 length: 13 amino acids. Germline lookup yields CDR1 GTSNPN and CDR2 SVGIG (reference sequence). The CDR3 DNA follows: TGTGCCTGGAGTGTAGCGGGAGACGGAGGGCAGTACTTC. Translated, it gives CAWSVAGDGGQYF.

This clone was counted a few times. The rearrangement uses TRBV28 and TRBJ1-4; 7 nucleotides align to TRBD1. CDR3 length: 14 residues. V gave up 5 bases and J gave up 3 bases; unmatched junction bases: 3. Looked up from germline, CDR1 is MDHEN and CDR2 is SYDVKM. In nucleotides, the CDR3 is TGTGCCAGCAGTCAGGACAGGCCTAATGAAAAACTGTTTTTT. It is translated as CASSQDRPNEKLFF. The full variable domain, completed using reference TRBV28 and TRBJ1-4, is DVKVTQSSRYLVKRTGEKVFLECVQDMDHENMFWYRQDPGLGLRLIYFSYDVKMKEKGDIPEGYSVSREKKERFSLILESASTNQTSMYLCASSQDRPNEKLFFGSGTQLSVL.

This clone was observed a few times. The chain recombines TRBV30 with TRBJ2-5; tentative D call: TRBD2 (6 bases). Germline V gene lookup returns CDR1 GTSNPN and CDR2 SVGIG (reference sequence). CDR3 length: 13 amino acids. Trimming shortened V by 2 bases and J by 7 bases, and 14 bases separated the two germline ends. CDR3 in amino acids: CAWSPRAEGTQYF. CDR3 bases: TGTGCCTGGAGTCCCAGGGCGGAGGGGACCCAGTACTTC.

Here the CDR3 DNA reads TGTGCCAGCAGCTTGACAGATACCGGGGCCAACGTCCTGACTTTC. It yields the protein CASSLTDTGANVLTF. The V and J genes are TRBV7-3 and TRBJ2-6, with a tentative D call TRBD1 (5 bases). Germline V gene sequence: CDR1 SGHTA, CDR2 FQGTGA. Trimming took 3 bases from V and 4 from J, leaving 10 bases between them. The CDR3 covers 15 residues.

This clone came up a few times. This chain links TRBV7-3 with TRBJ2-5, with 7 bases that match TRBD1. Germline assignment: CDR1 SGHTA and CDR2 FQGTGA. CDR3 length: 15 amino acids. The trim removed 2 bases at V and 5 bases at J, leaving 8 bases unmatched. The CDR3 region is CASSLQGGGPETQYF. The CDR3 DNA reads TGTGCCAGCAGCTTACAAGGGGGCGGCCCTGAGACCCAGTACTTC.

This clone has only a few counts. The J gene is TRBJ2-7, the V gene TRBV7-9; 7 bases map to TRBD1. Trimming at V came to 1 base and at J to 2 bases, leaving 5 bases not matched to a gene. Germline CDR1 is SEHNR and CDR2 is FQNEAQ (reference sequence). The CDR3 is 15 amino acids. In DNA form, the CDR3 reads TGTGCCAGCAGCTTAGTGGGGACAGCCACCTACGAGCAGTACTTC. Encoded protein: CASSLVGTATYEQYF.

This clone showed up just a few times. The rearrangement links TRBV30 to TRBJ1-1; the match to TRBD1 covers 7 bases. From germline, CDR1 is GTSNPN and CDR2 SVGIG (reference sequence). The CDR3 loop spans 13 amino acids. Trimming removed 7 bases from V and 0 bases from J; junction bases left unmatched: 5. CDR3 bases: TGTGCCTCTTCGACAGGGATGAACACTGAAGCTTTCTTT. Translation: CASSTGMNTEAFF.

A few counts support this clone. The V and J genes are TRBV18 and TRBJ2-3; weak D call: TRBD1 (6 bases). Germline V lookup: CDR1 KGHSH, CDR2 LQKENI. This CDR3 region has 14 residues. The V and J ends lost 5 bases and 6 bases respectively, with 15 bases between them. In DNA form, the CDR3 reads TGTGCCAGCTCAACAACAGGGTGGACCGATACGCAGTATTTT. This codes for CASSTTGWTDTQYF.

This clone was seen more than once but under ten times. The chain links TRBV19 to TRBJ1-5; 8 nucleotides align to TRBD1. This CDR3 is built from 16 residues. Trimming took 7 bases from V and 1 from J; bases not matched to a gene: 9. The germline V gene has CDR1 LNHDA and CDR2 SQIVND (reference sequence). Here the CDR3 DNA reads TGTGCCAGTACTCAATACAGACAGGGGAGCAATCAGCCCCAGCATTTT. This sequence encodes CASTQYRQGSNQPQHF.

This clone was counted a few times. The rearrangement links TRBV5-1 to TRBJ2-3; D remains ambiguous. V was shortened by 4 bases and J by 0 bases, with 12 bases between the two germline ends. The germline V gene encodes CDR1 SGHRS and CDR2 YFSETQ. The CDR3 totals 15 residues. The CDR3 DNA reads TGCGCCAGCAGCCTAGATCTGACTAGCACAGATACGCAGTATTTT. Amino acid sequence: CASSLDLTSTDTQYF.

In this sample, this clone turned up a few times. V is TRBV7-2 and J is TRBJ1-3; possible D gene TRBD1, 6 bases. The CDR3 extends over 16 amino acids. V was pared by 4 bases and J by 1 base, with 14 bases between. Germline lookup yields CDR1 SGHTA and CDR2 FQGNSA. CDR3 in DNA: TGTGCCAGCAGCTGGGCGGGGGGGGCGTCTGGAAACACCATATATTTT. It specifies CASSWAGGASGNTIYF.

J is TRBJ1-5 and V is TRBV12-5; TRBD1 aligns across 7 bases. J was trimmed by 3 bases and V by 3 bases; bases with no gene match: 2. CDR1 LGHNT and CDR2 FRNRAP come from the germline V gene. The CDR3 has 14 amino acids. CDR3 DNA: TGTGCTAGTGGTTTAGGGACAGTCAATCAGCCCCAGCATTTT. It is translated as CASGLGTVNQPQHF.

Only a few counts were recorded for this clone. J is TRBJ1-2 and V is TRBV14; D may be TRBD1 (6 bases). Trimming cost V 4 bases and J 1 base, with 13 bases left between them. CDR1 and CDR2 from the germline V gene are SGHDN and FVKESK. The CDR3 has 15 amino acids. The CDR3 protein is CASSPGQGINYGYTF. CDR3 bases: TGTGCCAGCAGCCCAGGGCAGGGGATTAACTATGGCTACACCTTC.

This rearrangement joins TRBV19 to TRBJ2-1; 16 bases are a match to TRBD2. The V and J ends lost 6 bases and 7 bases, in that order; junction bases with no gene match: 12. The V gene's germline CDR1 is LNHDA and CDR2 SQIVND (reference sequence). This CDR3 is built from 18 residues. Here the CDR3 reads CASSPRGLAGGPRNEQFF. CDR3 bases: TGTGCCAGTAGCCCGAGGGGACTAGCGGGAGGGCCGCGGAATGAGCAGTTCTTC.